A selection of T cell receptor beta chains follows, all from one sample in a study of CD8+CD57+ T cells in acquired aplastic anemia. TCRdb reprocessed the reads with MiXCR, giving one entry per CDR3 protein. The table has approximately 190,000 distinct CDR3 sequences, less than 60% seen once. What was sequenced was sorted CD4+, CD8+, or CD8+CD57+ T cells (not recorded which) from PBMCs. The receptors come from a human donor with aplastic anemia. Each CDR3 is given with its conserved first and last residue. A D gene is named only where the DNA matches it firmly. The listing skips clone size in some rows; elsewhere it reads once, few, many or a size class.

D | J | size | V | DNA | CDR3
- | TRBJ1-1 | - | TRBV6-1 | TGTGCCAGCACTGAAGGACAGATGAACACTGAAGCTTTCTTT | CASTEGQMNTEAFF
- | TRBJ1-1 | - | TRBV29-1 | TGCAGCGTACCTTGGGGTTTCTTT | CSVPWGFF
- | TRBJ2-5 | - | TRBV7-2 | TGTGCCAGCGGGGCTCATACGGGGTTCCAAGAGACCCAGTACTTC | CASGAHTGFQETQYF
- | TRBJ2-2 | many | TRBV7-9 | TGTGCCAGCAGCGCACGTATTGCGCAACTAGCTAACACCGGGGAGCTGTTTTTT | CASSARIAQLANTGELFF
- | TRBJ2-1 | - | TRBV10-3 | TGTGCCATCAGTGAGTCAACAGACGTCTACAATGAGCAGTTCTTC | CAISESTDVYNEQFF
- | TRBJ1-4 | - | TRBV24-1 | TGTGCCACCACAGGGTCGGGTAATGAAAAACTGTTTTTT | CATTGSGNEKLFF
- | TRBJ1-1 | many | TRBV12-3/TRBV12-4 | TGTGCCAGCAGTTTAGTTTTCTGGGGGAGGGAAGCTTTCTTT | CASSLVFWGREAFF
TRBD1 | TRBJ1-6 | - | TRBV6-4 | TGTGCCAGCAGTGACCGGACAGGGGGAAAGTCACCCCTCCACTTT | CASSDRTGGKSPLHF
- | TRBJ2-1 | - | TRBV10-3 | TGTGCCATCAGTGAAGGCGCGGGGTACAAAAATGAGCAGTTCTTC | CAISEGAGYKNEQFF
- | TRBJ2-3 | - | TRBV7-8 | TGTGCCAGCAGCTTAGTAATCCCCCGGTCAGATATGCAGTATTTT | CASSLVIPRSDMQYF
- | TRBJ2-6 | - | TRBV19 | TGTGCCAGTAGTATAGACGACTCTGGGGCCAACGTCCTGACTTTC | CASSIDDSGANVLTF
TRBD1 | TRBJ2-1 | - | TRBV19 | TGTGCCAGTAGTATGGGGACAGGGTCGTATGAGCAGTTCTTC | CASSMGTGSYEQFF
- | TRBJ1-2 | many | TRBV3-1 | TGTGCCAGCAGCCAAGCTTCGGGGGCAGGGGATGGCTACACCTTC | CASSQASGAGDGYTF
TRBD1 | TRBJ2-5 | - | TRBV7-6 | TGTGCCAGCAGCTTAGCGGGGGACAGGGGCGCGGGAGAGACCCAGTACTTC | CASSLAGDRGAGETQYF
- | TRBJ1-2 | many | TRBV9 | TGTGCCAGCAGCGTGAACTATGGCTACACCTTC | CASSVNYGYTF
TRBD1 | TRBJ1-2 | few | TRBV30 | TGTGCCTGGAGTATAGGCAGGGGGATTGGCTACACCTTC | CAWSIGRGIGYTF
- | TRBJ1-6 | many | TRBV5-1 | TGCGCCAGCAGCGCCAGGGACTCACCCCTCCACTTT | CASSARDSPLHF
TRBD1 | TRBJ2-3 | few | TRBV18 | TGTGCCAGCTCACCTCCCGGACAGGCTTCAGATACGCAGTATTTT | CASSPPGQASDTQYF
- | TRBJ1-1 | few | TRBV19 | TGTGCCAGTAGTATAGATCCAATCATGAACACTGAAGCTTTCTTT | CASSIDPIMNTEAFF
- | TRBJ1-1 | - | TRBV4-2 | TGTGCCAGCAGCCCGCGACAGAGAAACACTGAAGCTTTCTTT | CASSPRQRNTEAFF
- | TRBJ2-5 | few | TRBV7-7 | TGTGCTAGCAGCTTTCCTGGGGAGACCCAGTACTTC | CASSFPGETQYF
- | TRBJ1-6 | - | TRBV4-2 | TGTGCCAGCAGCCAAGAGACAGGAAATAATTCACCCCTCCACTTT | CASSQETGNNSPLHF
TRBD1 | TRBJ2-7 | - | TRBV4-2 | TGTGCCAGCAGCCCGCGGGACAGGGGCGACTACGAGCAGTACTTC | CASSPRDRGDYEQYF
- | TRBJ1-2 | - | TRBV29-1 | TGCAGCGTTGAAGATAGGGTCAGGGGATCCGGCTACACCTTC | CSVEDRVRGSGYTF
- | TRBJ2-3 | - | TRBV10-3 | TGTGCCATCACCGCGGGGAATACGCAGTATTTT | CAITAGNTQYF
- | TRBJ2-1 | few | TRBV7-6 | TGTGCCAGCAGCGATGAGACAGGCCCTTACAATGAGCAGTTCTTC | CASSDETGPYNEQFF
TRBD2 | TRBJ2-1 | many | TRBV7-9 | TGTGCCAGCAGCGACCGAGCGGGAGGGCGAGATGAGCAGTTCTTC | CASSDRAGGRDEQFF
TRBD1 | TRBJ2-7 | - | TRBV7-9 | TGTGCCACCCGGGACAGTTACGAGCAGTACTTC | CATRDSYEQYF
- | TRBJ1-2 | - | TRBV29-1 | TGCAGCGGGGGGACTGGACATAACTATGGCTACACCTTC | CSGGTGHNYGYTF
TRBD2 | TRBJ2-5 | - | TRBV20-1 | TGCAGTGCTAGAGGGACTAGCGGGAGTGGGGAGACCCAGTACTTC | CSARGTSGSGETQYF
- | TRBJ2-7 | - | TRBV7-7 | TGTGCCAGCAGCCCGGGACCAGCCTACGAGCAGTACTTC | CASSPGPAYEQYF
TRBD2 | TRBJ2-3 | many | TRBV7-2 | TGTGCCAGCAGCTTCAGGACAAGCGGGAGCGGGGATACGCAGTATTTT | CASSFRTSGSGDTQYF
TRBD2 | TRBJ2-2 | few | TRBV29-1 | TGCAGCGTTGCTCATAGCGGGAGGGCCACCGGGGAGCTGTTTTTT | CSVAHSGRATGELFF
- | TRBJ1-1 | - | TRBV19 | TGTGCCAGTAGTATCTCCCCGAACACTGAAGCTTTCTTT | CASSISPNTEAFF
- | TRBJ2-7 | - | TRBV7-3 | TGTGCCAGCGTCCCCAGGGAGACGTACGAGCAGTACTTC | CASVPRETYEQYF
- | TRBJ1-1 | - | TRBV7-9 | TGTGCCAGCAGCTTAGCAGGGGGAGAGGGTGAAGCTTTCTTT | CASSLAGGEGEAFF
- | TRBJ1-4 | - | TRBV25-1 | TGTGCCAGCAGTGAACTTCCAGGAACTAATGAAAAACTGTTTTTT | CASSELPGTNEKLFF
TRBD2 | TRBJ2-3 | - | TRBV19 | TGTGCCAGTAGTATAGGACTAGCGGGGGGAGAGGGTACGCAGTATTTT | CASSIGLAGGEGTQYF
- | TRBJ2-2 | - | TRBV11-2 | TGTGCCAGCACACAGGTAGCCAAGGCCGGGGAGCTGTTTTTT | CASTQVAKAGELFF
TRBD2 | TRBJ2-7 | - | TRBV7-2 | TGTGCCAGCAGCGGAAGCGGGGGGGCGATCCGAGAGCAGTACTTC | CASSGSGGAIREQYF
- | TRBJ2-5 | - | TRBV20-1 | TGCAGTGCTTCCCGCCCAGACATAGAGACCCAGTACTTC | CSASRPDIETQYF
TRBD1 | TRBJ1-5 | many | TRBV6-1 | TGTGCCAGCAGTGCCCAGAGGGACAGGGCGCAGCCCCAGCATTTT | CASSAQRDRAQPQHF
- | TRBJ2-7 | - | TRBV6-5 | TGTGCCAGCAGTTACGAGCTCCACCAAGAGCAGTACTTC | CASSYELHQEQYF
TRBD1 | TRBJ2-7 | - | TRBV29-1 | TGCAGCTTGGTGGGGACAGGGGGCTACGAGCAGTACTTC | CSLVGTGGYEQYF
- | TRBJ2-7 | - | TRBV20-1 | TGCAGTGCTCAGAGACCGGACGAGCAGTACTTC | CSAQRPDEQYF
- | TRBJ2-1 | - | TRBV7-8 | TGTGCCAGCAGCTTAGATCGTAATGAGCAGTTCTTC | CASSLDRNEQFF
- | TRBJ1-6 | - | TRBV7-9 | TGTGCCAGCAGCCACGTTGACGGTGAGCCCCTCCACTTT | CASSHVDGEPLHF
- | TRBJ2-1 | few | TRBV20-1 | TGCAGTGCAACGAACTCCGAGACAGACAATGAGCAGTTCTTC | CSATNSETDNEQFF
- | TRBJ1-1 | - | TRBV7-6 | TGTGCCAGCAGCTTATACTCGGTCACTGAAGCTTTCTTT | CASSLYSVTEAFF
- | TRBJ2-4 | few | TRBV12-5 | TGTGCTAGTGGTTTGGTATCGAACATTCAGTACTTC | CASGLVSNIQYF
- | TRBJ2-3 | - | TRBV6-1 | TGTGCCAGCACCCATACGGCGGCAGATACGCAGTATTTT | CASTHTAADTQYF
- | TRBJ1-2 | many | TRBV20-1 | TGCAGTGCTAGAGCGAATAACTATGGCTACACCTTC | CSARANNYGYTF